These 30 T cell receptor beta chains were sequenced from one sample in a study of blood T cell repertoires in COVID-19 (TCRdb year 2020). Libraries came from the immunoSEQ multiplex PCR assay. As stored in TCRdb, this immuneACCESS dataset retains in-frame rearrangements with V and J assigned. A fraction of the clones does not appear; measured against another copy, unresolved V genes explain less than half of the discrepancy, and the remainder lacks a known reason. The table for this sample lists around 100,000 clones; roughly 83% of them were counted only once. The ten largest clones take up under 0.85% of the sample. The material sequenced was peripheral blood. These receptors were obtained from a woman between 70 and 85 years old with acute or convalescent COVID-19.

The gene calls are TRBV11-3 and TRBJ2-7; 7 nucleotides line up with TRBD1. The CDR3 runs to 15 residues. Unmatched junction bases numbered 8, after V lost 5 bases and J lost 1 base. Per the germline V gene, CDR1 is SGHNT and CDR2 is YENEEA. In DNA, the CDR3 is TGTGCCAGCAGCCCACTCCGGGACAGATCCTACGAGCAGTACTTC. Translating gives CASSPLRDRSYEQYF.

The V and J genes are TRBV10-3 and TRBJ1-2; no clear D gene. Trimming cost V 6 bases and J 4 bases, with 9 bases left between them. Germline V gives CDR1 ENHRY, CDR2 SYGVKD. This CDR3 spans 12 amino acids. In DNA, the CDR3 is TGTGCCATCAGCACAACTACCTATGGCTACACCTTC. Protein product: CAISTTTYGYTF.

V and J are TRBV2 and TRBJ1-2; 7 bases line up with TRBD1. V lost 6 bases, J lost 4 bases, and 5 bases stayed unmatched. From germline, CDR1 is SNHLY and CDR2 FYNNEI. The CDR3 has 13 amino acids. CDR3 region: CASSRQGIYGYTF. CDR3 DNA: TGTGCCAGCAGCCGACAGGGAATCTATGGCTACACCTTC.

This chain joins TRBV5-1 and TRBJ2-5; D is unclear. With 7 bases removed from V and 0 bases from J, the gap between germline ends came to 10 bases. The CDR3 is 13 residues long. Germline V gene lookup returns CDR1 SGHRS and CDR2 YFSETQ. DNA for the CDR3: TGCGCCAGCTCGGTCGCGTACCAAGAGACCCAGTACTTC. It yields the protein CASSVAYQETQYF.

The chain joins TRBV11-2 to TRBJ2-3; the match to TRBD2 covers 10 bases. The CDR3 contains 17 residues. CDR1 is SGHAT and CDR2 is FQNNGV in the germline V gene. V lost 0 bases and J lost 5; bases outside the gene matches: 8. The CDR3 loop is CASSLERAGGPGDTQYF. As DNA, the CDR3 is TGTGCCAGCAGCTTAGAACGAGCGGGAGGGCCGGGAGATACGCAGTATTTT. The full variable domain, rest sourced from reference TRBV11-2 and TRBJ2-3, is EAGVAQSPRYKIIEKRQSVAFWCNPISGHATLYWYQQILGQGPKLLIQFQNNGVVDDSQLPKDRFSAERLKGVDSTLKIQPAKLEDSAVYLCASSLERAGGPGDTQYFGPGTRLTVL.

This clone was seen more than once but under ten times. The chain recombines TRBV21-1 with TRBJ1-5. TRBV21-1 is a pseudogene segment. The CDR3 sequence is 16 residues long. The CDR3 loop is CASSKEKGRIGQPQHF. In DNA form, the CDR3 reads TGTGCCAGCAGCAAAGAGAAGGGGAGGATTGGTCAGCCCCAGCATTTT.

The chain recombines TRBV6-6 with TRBJ1-5, with D possibly being TRBD1 (5 bases). V lost 2 bases to trimming and J lost 7 bases, with 9 bases between them. CDR3 length: 13 residues. Looked up from germline, CDR1 is MNHNY and CDR2 is SVGAGI (reference sequence). The CDR3 bases are TGTGCCAGCAGTTACGGGCAGGGCCAGCCCCAGCATTTT. Translation gives CASSYGQGQPQHF.

The rearrangement links TRBV5-1 to TRBJ2-7; TRBD2 aligns across 9 bases. Germline CDR1 is SGHRS and CDR2 is YFSETQ. V was pared by 4 bases and J by 7 bases, with 15 bases of the junction left unmatched. CDR3 length equals 16 residues. CDR3 DNA: TGCGCCAGCAGCGCCCTAGGGGCGGGAGGGCCGGGGGAGCAGTACTTC. It yields the protein CASSALGAGGPGEQYF.

This chain uses TRBV5-1 with TRBJ2-7; TRBD2 matches 8 bases. V lost 3 bases, J lost 0 bases, and 14 bases stayed unmatched. This CDR3 has 18 amino acids. CDR1 SGHRS and CDR2 YFSETQ come from the germline V gene. The chain's CDR3 is CASSSKGSTSGYSYEQYF. The CDR3, as DNA: TGCGCCAGCAGCTCGAAGGGGTCAACTAGCGGATACTCCTACGAGCAGTACTTC.

This clone occurred once. This sequence joins TRBV2 and TRBJ2-3, with 10 bases identical to TRBD1. From germline, CDR1 is SNHLY and CDR2 FYNNEI. J was trimmed by 6 bases and V by 6 bases; bases with no gene match: 0. There are 12 residues in the CDR3. The CDR3 DNA reads TGTGCCAGCAGGACAGGGGGCGATACGCAGTATTTT. It is translated as CASRTGGDTQYF.

The gene calls are TRBV30 and TRBJ1-6, with a weak D call TRBD1 (6 bases). CDR3 length equals 13 residues. Germline CDR1 and CDR2: GTSNPN and SVGIG (reference sequence). Trimming stripped 2 bases from V and 6 bases from J, with 8 bases between. In DNA form, the CDR3 reads TGTGCCTGGAGTACAGGGCTTAATTCACCCCTCCACTTT. As protein: CAWSTGLNSPLHF.

The genes are TRBV18 and TRBJ2-3, with D possibly matching TRBD1 (6 bases). V dropped 4 bases and J dropped 5 bases, with 10 bases sitting between them. This CDR3 contains 13 residues. The germline V gene encodes CDR1 KGHSH and CDR2 LQKENI. DNA of the CDR3: TGTGCCAGCTCACTGGCGGACAGAGATACGCAGTATTTT. It is translated as CASSLADRDTQYF.

This chain connects TRBV7-6 to TRBJ2-3; 15 bases align to TRBD2. This CDR3 comprises 17 residues. Germline CDR1 is SGHVS and CDR2 is FNYEAQ. V shed 4 bases and J 5 bases; nucleotides not matched to a gene: 7. The CDR3 nucleotides are TGTGCCAGCAGCTCTGGGACTAGCGGGGGGTTCGGAGATACGCAGTATTTT. Its protein product is CASSSGTSGGFGDTQYF.

The chain couples TRBV6-2 or TRBV6-3 to TRBJ1-5; tentatively, D is TRBD1 (5 bases). The CDR3 is 17 residues long. Germline assignment: CDR1 MNHEY and CDR2 SVGEGT. V lost 3 bases and J 4 bases, leaving 19 bases between the germline ends. CDR3 amino acids: CASSYSRAWGRNQPQHF. In DNA, the CDR3 is TGTGCCAGCAGTTATTCCCGTGCGTGGGGGAGGAATCAGCCCCAGCATTTT.

The CDR3 sequence is CASSRTGRAIGGELFF. For the CDR3, the DNA is TGTGCCAGCAGTAGGACAGGGCGGGCAATCGGCGGGGAGCTGTTTTTT. The chain couples TRBV27 to TRBJ2-2, with 8 bases fitting TRBD1. The CDR3 extends over 16 amino acids. Germline CDR1 and CDR2: MNHEY and SMNVEV (reference sequence). V lost 5 bases and J lost 7; bases outside the gene matches: 12.

The rearrangement joins TRBV19 to TRBJ1-1, with a weak D call TRBD1 (5 bases). V lost 1 base and J 0 bases, leaving 6 bases between the germline ends. Germline V gene sequence: CDR1 LNHDA, CDR2 SQIVND (reference sequence). This CDR3 has 14 residues. The CDR3 DNA reads as TGTGCCAGTAGTATAGCAGGGCTGAACACTGAAGCTTTCTTT. As protein: CASSIAGLNTEAFF. Filled out from reference TRBV19 and TRBJ1-1, the complete variable domain reads DGGITQSPKYLFRKEGQNVTLSCEQNLNHDAMYWYRQDPGQGLRLIYYSQIVNDFQKGDIAEGYSVSREKKESFPLTVTSAQKNPTAFYLCASSIAGLNTEAFFGQGTRLTVV.

As for this clone: Mismatch with germline at one junction end may stem from a read error. The V and J genes are TRBV7-9 and TRBJ2-7; D ambiguous. The germline CDR1 and CDR2 sequences are SEHNR and FQNEAQ (reference sequence). The CDR3 loop spans 12 amino acids. In DNA form, the CDR3 reads TGTGCCAGCAGCTTAGTAGAGGCAGTTGTCAGCTTC. It codes for CASSLVEAVVSF.

This rearrangement joins TRBV3-1 (or the pseudogene TRBV3-2) to TRBJ2-4; 11 positions agree with TRBD2. J gave up 10 bases and V 0 bases, and 11 bases lay outside the gene matches. Germline V gene lookup returns CDR1 LGHDT and CDR2 YNNKEL (reference sequence). The CDR3 consists of 17 residues. CDR3 DNA sequence: TGTGCCAGCAGCCAAGATCGGGGTAGCGGGGGGGCGCGAATTCAGTACTTC. This encodes CASSQDRGSGGARIQYF.

The rearrangement uses TRBV29-1 and TRBJ2-1; D remains ambiguous. The CDR3 has 10 residues. V was pared by 7 bases and J by 5 bases, with 6 bases between. Germline CDR1 SQVTM, CDR2 ANQGSEA. Written as DNA, the CDR3 is TGCAGCGCGGCTAACAATGAGCAGTTCTTC. It is translated as CSAANNEQFF.

This CDR3 reads CASSESWGVGQPQHF. The CDR3 nucleotides are TGTGCCAGCAGTGAATCTTGGGGGGTCGGTCAGCCCCAGCATTTT. The rearrangement links TRBV6-1 to TRBJ1-5; possibly TRBD1 for D (5 bases). The germline V and J ends were trimmed by 2 bases and 6 bases, with 14 bases remaining between them. The length of the CDR3 is 15 residues. Germline values: CDR1 MNHNS, CDR2 SASEGT.

The sample holds one count of this clone. CDR3 bases: TGTGCCAGCAGACTAGCGGGGGTGGAGACCCAGTACTTC. Translated: CASRLAGVETQYF. The chain recombines TRBV27 with TRBJ2-5; 11 bases fit TRBD2. The junction had 2 bases not matched to a gene; V was cut back by 6 bases and J by 5 bases. Germline V gene data show CDR1 as MNHEY and CDR2 as SMNVEV (reference sequence). The CDR3 totals 13 residues.

This chain links TRBV6-1 with TRBJ2-3; 15 bases agree with TRBD2. There are 18 residues in the CDR3. Germline CDR1 is MNHNS and CDR2 is SASEGT. V shed 4 bases and J 2 bases; nucleotides not matched to a gene: 7. The CDR3 nucleotides are TGTGCCAGCAGTGGGGGGACTAGCGGGAGGCATTACACAGATACGCAGTATTTT. Protein product: CASSGGTSGRHYTDTQYF.

This sequence joins TRBV9 and TRBJ1-3, with D possibly matching TRBD1 (6 bases). Trimming left V 5 bases short and J 7 bases short, with 16 bases between. Germline V gene lookup returns CDR1 SGDLS and CDR2 YYNGEE. The CDR3 loop spans 14 amino acids. The CDR3 is CASSLWGQDNTIYF. CDR3 in DNA: TGTGCCAGCAGTCTTTGGGGACAAGACAACACCATATATTTT.

The genes are TRBV5-1 and TRBJ2-4; the match to TRBD2 covers 12 bases. V lost 4 bases and J lost 7; bases outside the gene matches: 9. The CDR3 consists of 16 residues. Germline lookup yields CDR1 SGHRS and CDR2 YFSETQ. DNA of the CDR3: TGCGCCAGCAGCGCTAGCGGGGGGGCGAGAGAGAACATTCAGTACTTC. Its translation is CASSASGGARENIQYF.

The gene calls are TRBV12-3 or TRBV12-4 and TRBJ2-3, with D uncertain. The CDR3 sequence is 12 residues long. Trimming removed 5 bases at V and 3 bases at J, with 6 bases between. DNA of the CDR3: TGTGCCAGCAGTACCGCGACAGATACGCAGTATTTT. This codes for CASSTATDTQYF.

The V and J genes are TRBV9 and TRBJ2-3; D is perhaps TRBD2 (5 bases). Germline CDR1 SGDLS, CDR2 YYNGEE. The CDR3 loop spans 14 amino acids. V lost 3 bases and J 3 bases, leaving 11 bases between the germline ends. DNA of the CDR3: TGTGCCAGCAGCGGAGGACTGGGGACAGATACGCAGTATTTT. Its protein is CASSGGLGTDTQYF.

This chain links TRBV11-2 with TRBJ2-3; a possible D gene is TRBD2 (6 bases). This CDR3 region has 13 residues. Deletions cut 7 bases from V and 3 bases from J, with 11 bases between. Germline V gene sequence: CDR1 SGHAT, CDR2 FQNNGV. Here the CDR3 reads CASTPLATDTQYF. In nucleotides, the CDR3 is TGTGCCAGCACCCCTCTAGCGACAGATACGCAGTATTTT.

The V and J genes are TRBV19 and TRBJ1-4; TRBD1 is a possible D gene (5 bases). Trimming pared 3 bases from V and 8 bases from J, leaving 13 bases between. The CDR3 has 14 amino acids. Germline CDR1 is LNHDA and CDR2 is SQIVND (reference sequence). CDR3 sequence reads: CASSIAQVGEKLFF. CDR3 sequence (DNA): TGTGCCAGTAGTATCGCACAGGTTGGCGAAAAACTGTTTTTT.

The CDR3 is CASIGLAGVPPSYNEQFF. As DNA, the CDR3 is TGTGCCAGCATCGGACTAGCGGGGGTTCCGCCCTCCTACAATGAGCAGTTCTTC. The chain combines TRBV2 with TRBJ2-1, with 13 bases fitting TRBD2. CDR3 length equals 18 residues. Germline CDR1 and CDR2: SNHLY and FYNNEI. V was clipped by 7 bases and J by 0 bases; unmatched bases: 9.

The chain uses TRBV7-6 and TRBJ2-2; maybe TRBD2 (6 bases). V lost 3 bases and J lost 7, with 18 bases in between. The germline CDR1 and CDR2 sequences are SGHVS and FNYEAQ. The CDR3 sequence is 16 residues long. CDR3 nucleotides: TGTGCCAGCAGCTTCGGAACGGGAGTAACGGGCGGGGAGCTGTTTTTT. It specifies CASSFGTGVTGGELFF.